One sample yielded the 18 T cell receptor beta chains listed below, sequenced in a study of regulatory T cells in long-lasting Graves disease. Relying on iRepertoire HTBI primers and Arm-PCR of CDR3 regions, the team built TCR beta libraries. TCRdb reanalysed the multiplex PCR reads using MiXCR and keeps one entry per CDR3 protein. The sample carries about 300,000 distinct CDR3 sequences, roughly a fifth recorded once. Time point indicated: persistent/refractory GD, antithyroid drugs over 5 years with positive TRAb. Scientists built the TCR library using RNA that was extracted from PBMCs. The starting material was peripheral blood mononuclear cells (PBMCs), obtained when the disease was refractory, from a patient treated with antithyroid drugs. The receptors were sampled from a female donor with Graves disease.

V usage is TRBV28 and J usage is TRBJ2-7, with TRBD2 matching 7 bases. The CDR3 extends over 14 amino acids. Germline CDR1 is MDHEN and CDR2 is SYDVKM. The V segment lost 6 bases and the J segment 3 bases; nucleotides outside the gene matches: 8. The CDR3 DNA reads as TGTGCCAGCAGGCTCGTGCGCGGGAGCTACGAGCAGTACTTC. Its translation is CASRLVRGSYEQYF. Variable domain in full (rest from reference TRBV28 and TRBJ2-7): DVKVTQSSRYLVKRTGEKVFLECVQDMDHENMFWYRQDPGLGLRLIYFSYDVKMKEKGDIPEGYSVSREKKERFSLILESASTNQTSMYLCASRLVRGSYEQYFGPGTRLTVT.

The chain combines TRBV29-1 with TRBJ1-1; D unclear. V dropped 8 bases and J dropped 4 bases, with 17 bases sitting between them. Germline loops: CDR1 SQVTM, CDR2 ANQGSEA. The CDR3 contains 13 residues. The CDR3 region has the DNA TGCAGCATGGATGGTGGGGAGGGCACTGAAGCTTTCTTT. Protein product: CSMDGGEGTEAFF.

This clonotype appeared a few times. The V call is TRBV29-1, the J call TRBJ2-4; D not certain. This CDR3 has 13 amino acids. Germline V gene data show CDR1 as SQVTM and CDR2 as ANQGSEA. V lost 4 bases, J lost 8 bases, and 15 bases lay in between. This CDR3 reads CSVVLTVVDIQYF. DNA for the CDR3: TGCAGCGTTGTTCTAACAGTTGTGGACATTCAGTACTTC.

This clonotype was recorded at least ten times. V and J are TRBV27 and TRBJ1-1; D ambiguous. Germline V lookup: CDR1 MNHEY, CDR2 SMNVEV (reference sequence). The length of the CDR3 is 12 residues. V lost 6 bases to trimming and J lost 5 bases, with 10 bases between them. The CDR3 DNA reads TGTGCCAGCAGCCAAAGAGGGACTGAAGCTTTCTTT. It translates to CASSQRGTEAFF.

The rearrangement joins TRBV2 to TRBJ1-2; TRBD1 might be the D (5 bases). Germline CDR1 reads SNHLY; CDR2 reads FYNNEI. Trimming stripped 3 bases from V and 14 bases from J, with 22 bases between. The CDR3 contains 14 residues. CDR3 nucleotide sequence: TGTGCCAGCAGTGACCCCACGGGACCTCACTCGAATACCTTC. Translating gives CASSDPTGPHSNTF.

The chain joins TRBV29-1 to TRBJ1-4; D is uncertain. CDR3 length equals 11 residues. Per the germline V gene, CDR1 is SQVTM and CDR2 is ANQGSEA. V lost 4 bases and J 2 bases, leaving 2 bases between the germline ends. The CDR3 nucleotides are TGCAGCGTTGGGACTAATGAAAAACTGTTTTTT. Protein: CSVGTNEKLFF.

In this sample, this clonotype turned up once. Sequence at one end of the junction differs from germline and may be a read error. J is TRBJ1-1 and V is TRBV19; TRBD1 matches at 7 bases. Germline V CDR1 and CDR2: LNHDA, SQIVND (reference sequence). The CDR3 is 14 residues long. CDR3 nucleotides: TGTGCCAGTAGTACGAACCGACAGGGCTCTGAAGCTTCCTTT. It codes for CASSTNRQGSEASF.

This clonotype was counted a few times. The rearrangement uses TRBV10-3 and TRBJ2-2; the D gene is possibly TRBD2 (5 bases). Trimming shortened V by 4 bases and J by 4 bases, and 10 bases separated the two germline ends. The length of the CDR3 is 14 residues. In germline, CDR1 is ENHRY, CDR2 SYGVKD. The CDR3, as DNA: TGTGCCATCAGTGTAGAGGGAGCCACCGGGGAGCTGTTTTTT. This gives the protein CAISVEGATGELFF.

The chain employs TRBV11-3 and TRBJ1-2; 7 bases are shared with TRBD1. The CDR3 length is 13 residues. CDR1 and CDR2 from the germline V gene are SGHNT and YENEEA. The trim removed 6 bases at V and 7 bases at J, leaving 8 bases unmatched. In nucleotides, the CDR3 is TGTGCCAGCAGTTCCGACAGGGAGAGTGGCTACACCTTC. This sequence encodes CASSSDRESGYTF.

This chain connects TRBV28 to TRBJ1-3, with 7 positions matching TRBD1. This CDR3 spans 16 amino acids. With 6 bases clipped from V and 0 bases from J, the junction kept 8 bases outside the gene matches. Germline V CDR1 and CDR2: MDHEN, SYDVKM. The CDR3 protein is CASSSYGTASGNTIYF. The CDR3 coding sequence is TGTGCCAGCAGCTCATACGGGACAGCCTCTGGAAACACCATATATTTT.

The V call is TRBV7-3, the J call TRBJ2-2; 10 nucleotides align to TRBD2. Trimming at V came to 1 base and at J to 2 bases, leaving 1 base not matched to a gene. Germline V gene data show CDR1 as SGHTA and CDR2 as FQGTGA. The CDR3 extends over 16 amino acids. The CDR3 region is CASSLRTSGNTGELFF. The CDR3 nucleotides read TGTGCCAGCAGCTTAAGGACTAGCGGAAACACCGGGGAGCTGTTTTTT.

This clonotype was counted between two and nine times. The CDR3 bases are TGTGCCAGCAGTTCCCTCCCACTAGCGGGTACCAGGGGAGATACGCAGTATTTT. It codes for CASSSLPLAGTRGDTQYF. This chain links TRBV28 with TRBJ2-3; 9 bases are a match to TRBD2. Looked up from germline, CDR1 is MDHEN and CDR2 is SYDVKM. Germline trimming cut 4 bases from V and 5 bases from J; bases unmatched to any gene: 16. There are 18 residues in the CDR3. Complete variable domain (other parts from reference TRBV28 and TRBJ2-3): DVKVTQSSRYLVKRTGEKVFLECVQDMDHENMFWYRQDPGLGLRLIYFSYDVKMKEKGDIPEGYSVSREKKERFSLILESASTNQTSMYLCASSSLPLAGTRGDTQYFGPGTRLTVL.

V usage is TRBV18 and J usage is TRBJ2-3; the D is unclear. Germline V CDR1 and CDR2: KGHSH, LQKENI. The length of the CDR3 is 14 residues. Trimming took off 2 bases at V and 3 bases at J, with 9 bases between the two ends. Here the CDR3 reads CASSPSWVTDTQYF. The CDR3 nucleotides read TGTGCCAGCTCACCATCGTGGGTTACAGATACGCAGTATTTT.

The V and J genes are TRBV28 and TRBJ2-2; the match to TRBD2 covers 8 bases. The CDR3 length is 15 residues. CDR1 and CDR2 (germline): MDHEN, SYDVKM. The trim removed 7 bases at V and 8 bases at J, leaving 12 bases unmatched. CDR3 in DNA: TGTGCCAGCATAAAGCGGGAGTCCGTCAGGGGGGAGCTGTTTTTT. This encodes CASIKRESVRGELFF.

In its sample, this clonotype was seen a few times. This chain uses TRBV30 with TRBJ2-6; D ambiguous. Germline CDR1 reads GTSNPN; CDR2 reads SVGIG (reference sequence). CDR3 length: 14 residues. Between the trimmed V and J ends, which lost 2 bases and 1 base, there was a span of 6 bases. The chain's CDR3 is CAWSSGSGANVLTF. The DNA of the CDR3 is TGTGCCTGGAGTTCGGGTTCTGGGGCCAACGTCCTGACTTTC.

The V call is TRBV7-2, the J call TRBJ2-7, with D possibly matching TRBD1 (5 bases). The CDR3 spans 14 residues. V shed 2 bases and J shed 8 bases, with 16 bases lying between them. Germline V CDR1 and CDR2: SGHTA, FQGNSA. The CDR3 here is CASSLLFQGGKQYF. The CDR3 DNA reads TGTGCCAGCAGCTTATTGTTCCAGGGTGGGAAGCAGTACTTC.

This clonotype appeared a few times. The CDR3 bases are TGTGCCAGCTCTCGCCGGACGGGTGACTACGAGCAGTACTTC. This codes for CASSRRTGDYEQYF. V is TRBV18 and J is TRBJ2-7; D gene uncertain. This CDR3 is 14 amino acids long. Germline lookup yields CDR1 KGHSH and CDR2 LQKENI. Trimming shortened V by 6 bases and J by 3 bases, and 15 bases separated the two germline ends.

This clonotype showed up just a few times. The chain uses TRBV7-2 and TRBJ2-3, with D perhaps matching TRBD1 or TRBD2 (5 bases each). V was trimmed by 1 base and J by 5 bases, leaving 13 bases between them. From germline, CDR1 is SGHTA and CDR2 FQGNSA. CDR3 length: 15 amino acids. The CDR3 spells CASSLDVIGGDTQYF. As DNA, the CDR3 is TGTGCCAGCAGCTTAGATGTCATTGGGGGAGATACGCAGTATTTT.